The 22 T cell receptor beta chains below all came from one sample that was sequenced in a study of blood T cell repertoires in COVID-19. Generated by immunoSEQ multiplex PCR, the TCRdb table keeps only in-frame clones and is missing some. The sample consists of about 210,000 clones, 85% of them appearing once. The sequenced sample was peripheral blood. The source is a man between 60 and 75 years old with COVID-19, enrolled during active disease.

The rearrangement joins TRBV6-6 to TRBJ1-5, with TRBD1 identical over 9 bases. Germline lookup yields CDR1 MNHNY and CDR2 SVGAGI (reference sequence). With V trimmed by 6 bases and J by 6 bases, 9 bases remained unmatched. The CDR3 has 15 amino acids. CDR3 protein: CASSQTQGAGQPQHF. In DNA, the CDR3 is TGTGCCAGCAGCCAAACACAGGGGGCGGGTCAGCCCCAGCATTTT.

The chain links TRBV12-3 or TRBV12-4 to TRBJ1-6, with D perhaps TRBD1 (5 bases). The CDR3 is 11 amino acids. The V end lost 2 bases, the J end lost 14 bases, and 7 bases lay between the germline ends. CDR3 coding DNA: TGTGCCAGCAGTTTACGGGGGACCCTCCACTTT. It encodes CASSLRGTLHF.

This chain joins TRBV2 and TRBJ2-2; TRBD1 matches 9 bases. Germline V CDR1 and CDR2: SNHLY, FYNNEI. The V gene end was trimmed by 7 bases and the J gene end by 4 bases; junction bases not matched to a gene: 4. The CDR3 is made up of 14 amino acids. CDR3 DNA: TGTGCCAGCAAGGGGGACAGGGTCACCGGGGAGCTGTTTTTT. Its protein product is CASKGDRVTGELFF.

J is TRBJ2-7 and V is TRBV28, with TRBD1 matching 10 bases. The germline V gene has CDR1 MDHEN and CDR2 SYDVKM. V gave up 3 bases and J gave up 4 bases; unmatched junction bases: 6. The CDR3 is 15 residues long. Here the CDR3 DNA reads TGTGCCAGCAGTTTGTCCGGGACAGGGGCTTACGAGCAGTACTTC. Its translation: CASSLSGTGAYEQYF.

The chain has TRBV19 and TRBJ1-5; no clear D gene. This CDR3 spans 14 amino acids. Germline CDR1 reads LNHDA; CDR2 reads SQIVND (reference sequence). V was cut by 2 bases and J by 4 bases, with 9 bases left in between. The CDR3: CASSINTANQPQHF. DNA for the CDR3: TGTGCCAGTAGTATAAACACCGCTAATCAGCCCCAGCATTTT.

This clone was observed a few times. The CDR3 DNA is TGTGCCTGGAGTGGGAATCAGGGGTGGGAAAAACTGTTTTTT. Encoded protein: CAWSGNQGWEKLFF. This sequence joins TRBV30 and TRBJ1-4; a weak D match, TRBD1 (6 bases). The CDR3 runs to 14 residues. The ends were cut back, 1 base at V and 8 bases at J, with 14 bases in the middle. Germline CDR1 and CDR2: GTSNPN and SVGIG (reference sequence).

The rearrangement uses TRBV6-1 and TRBJ2-1, with TRBD2 matching 12 bases. This CDR3 spans 14 amino acids. V dropped 3 bases and J dropped 7; count of bases not matched to a gene: 1. The germline CDR1 and CDR2 sequences are MNHNS and SASEGT. The CDR3, as DNA: TGTGCCAGCAGTGAGACTAGCGGGAGAAATGAGCAGTTCTTC. As protein: CASSETSGRNEQFF.

This chain uses TRBV6-6 with TRBJ2-5; 9 bases are shared with TRBD2. Germline V lookup: CDR1 MNHNY, CDR2 SVGAGI (reference sequence). This CDR3 has 15 residues. The ends lost 6 bases at V and 5 bases at J; junction bases unmatched: 10. CDR3 region: CASSGGSGRRETQYF. CDR3 nucleotides: TGTGCCAGCAGCGGGGGGAGCGGGAGGCGGGAGACCCAGTACTTC.

The genes are TRBV6-5 and TRBJ2-1; 10 nucleotides agree with TRBD1. Germline values: CDR1 MNHEY, CDR2 SVGAGI. CDR3 size: 15 residues. Trimming cost V 6 bases and J 3 bases; bases outside gene matches: 5. The CDR3 nucleotides are TGTGCCAGCAGCGGAGGGACAGGGGACTACAATGAGCAGTTCTTC. It encodes CASSGGTGDYNEQFF.

The rearrangement links TRBV2 to TRBJ1-6, with 7 nucleotides matching TRBD1. Germline trimming cut 4 bases from V and 7 bases from J; bases unmatched to any gene: 7. CDR3 size: 15 residues. Germline V gives CDR1 SNHLY, CDR2 FYNNEI. Written as DNA, the CDR3 is TGTGCCAGCAGTGGGACAGGTTTTTGGAATTCACCCCTCCACTTT. It is translated as CASSGTGFWNSPLHF.

V gene TRBV28 combines with J gene TRBJ1-6; 8 positions agree with TRBD1. CDR1 and CDR2 (germline): MDHEN, SYDVKM. This CDR3 has 13 residues. The V and J ends lost 7 bases and 9 bases, in that order; junction bases with no gene match: 5. CDR3 sequence (DNA): TGTGCCAGCAAGGGACAGGCTATTTCACCCCTCCACTTT. It is translated as CASKGQAISPLHF.

This clone was counted a few times. The same CDR3 arises from other DNA sequences in this sample as well. The J gene is TRBJ1-6, the V gene TRBV19; D uncertain. This CDR3 has 13 residues. The germline V and J ends were trimmed by 4 bases and 8 bases, with 9 bases remaining between them. Germline-derived CDR1 and CDR2 are LNHDA and SQIVND (reference sequence). The CDR3 region has the DNA TGTGCCAGTAGTAACCGGAGGGATTCACCCCTCCACTTT. Translation gives CASSNRRDSPLHF.

The chain links TRBV7-9 to TRBJ2-1; D perhaps matches TRBD1 (5 bases). This CDR3 has 15 residues. V lost 4 bases and J lost 1, with 11 bases in between. From germline, CDR1 is SEHNR and CDR2 FQNEAQ (reference sequence). CDR3 in amino acids: CASSYDRASYNEQFF. The CDR3, as DNA: TGTGCCAGCAGCTATGACAGAGCGTCCTACAATGAGCAGTTCTTC. The complete variable domain, with remaining parts taken from reference TRBV7-9 and TRBJ2-1, reads DTGVSQNPRHKITKRGQNVTFRCDPISEHNRLYWYRQTLGQGPEFLTYFQNEAQLEKSRLLSDRFSAERPKGSFSTLEIQRTEQGDSAMYLCASSYDRASYNEQFFGPGTRLTVL.

This clone was detected only a few times. The chain has TRBV10-3 and TRBJ1-2; D might be TRBD1 (6 bases). Trimming left V 2 bases short and J 7 bases short, with 17 bases between. Germline CDR1 ENHRY, CDR2 SYGVKD. The CDR3 is made up of 15 amino acids. This CDR3 is CAISETKQGSAGYTF. In nucleotides, the CDR3 is TGTGCCATCAGTGAGACAAAACAGGGATCCGCTGGCTACACCTTC.

The chain recombines TRBV7-2 with TRBJ1-1; no clear D. Germline values: CDR1 SGHTA, CDR2 FQGNSA. The CDR3 covers 13 residues. V lost 7 bases, J lost 1 base, and 10 bases lay in between. The CDR3 nucleotides are TGTGCCAGCACCGAGCAAGCGAACACTGAAGCTTTCTTT. It yields the protein CASTEQANTEAFF.

This clone appeared a few times. The chain has TRBV9 and TRBJ1-2; TRBD1 agrees at 7 bases. J lost 3 bases, V lost 7 bases, and 0 bases had no gene match. This CDR3 is 11 amino acids long. Germline values: CDR1 SGDLS, CDR2 YYNGEE. The CDR3 protein is CASGTDYGYTF. The CDR3 DNA reads TGTGCCAGCGGGACAGACTATGGCTACACCTTC.

In its sample, this clone was seen once. Other nucleotide sequences from this sample produce the same CDR3. V is TRBV7-9 and J is TRBJ1-1; D may be TRBD1 (5 bases). CDR3 length: 14 residues. Trimming took off 1 base at V and 6 bases at J, with 12 bases between the two ends. Looked up from germline, CDR1 is SEHNR and CDR2 is FQNEAQ (reference sequence). As DNA, the CDR3 is TGTGCCAGCAGCTTAGGCCAGGGCCCAGCTGAAGCTTTCTTT. Its protein product is CASSLGQGPAEAFF.

The rearrangement links TRBV5-8 to TRBJ1-2; 10 bases are a match to TRBD1. The CDR3 spans 16 residues. Germline assignment: CDR1 SGHTS and CDR2 YDEGEE. Trimming at V came to 10 bases and at J to 2 bases, leaving 14 bases not matched to a gene. Here the CDR3 DNA reads TGTGCCGCACTGCCGGGACAGGGGCGATTAAACTATGGCTACACCTTC. Translation: CAALPGQGRLNYGYTF.

The chain couples TRBV7-3 to TRBJ1-5; D gene ambiguous. The ends were cut back, 5 bases at V and 5 bases at J, with 10 bases in the middle. CDR3 length: 13 residues. Germline assignment: CDR1 SGHTA and CDR2 FQGTGA. DNA for the CDR3: TGTGCCAGCAGCCCGCGGGGTGATCAGCCCCAGCATTTT. Translated, it gives CASSPRGDQPQHF.

The DNA for the CDR3 is TGTGCCAGTAGGAGGTGGCACCAATCAAACTCCTATAATTCACCCCTCCACTTT. It is translated as CASRRWHQSNSYNSPLHF. V and J are TRBV19 and TRBJ1-6; no reliable D call. This CDR3 has 18 amino acids. V was clipped by 6 bases and J by 0 bases, with 18 bases between them. The germline gives CDR1 LNHDA, CDR2 SQIVND (reference sequence). The full variable domain, rest sourced from reference TRBV19 and TRBJ1-6, is DGGITQSPKYLFRKEGQNVTLSCEQNLNHDAMYWYRQDPGQGLRLIYYSQIVNDFQKGDIAEGYSVSREKKESFPLTVTSAQKNPTAFYLCASRRWHQSNSYNSPLHFGNGTRLTVT.

V is TRBV6-5 and J is TRBJ1-2, with 12 bases fitting TRBD1. The CDR3 covers 14 residues. With 5 bases clipped from V and 8 bases from J, the junction kept 6 bases outside the gene matches. Germline V gene sequence: CDR1 MNHEY, CDR2 SVGAGI. The CDR3 sequence is CASSPGQGARGYTF. The CDR3 DNA reads TGTGCCAGCAGTCCGGGACAGGGGGCGCGAGGCTACACCTTC.

This rearrangement joins TRBV10-3 to TRBJ2-1; 10 nucleotides align to TRBD2. Germline values: CDR1 ENHRY, CDR2 SYGVKD. This CDR3 has 14 amino acids. The V and J ends lost 4 bases and 6 bases, in that order; junction bases with no gene match: 3. Here the CDR3 reads CAISAGTSVNEQFF. The DNA of the CDR3 is TGTGCCATCAGTGCCGGGACTAGCGTCAATGAGCAGTTCTTC.